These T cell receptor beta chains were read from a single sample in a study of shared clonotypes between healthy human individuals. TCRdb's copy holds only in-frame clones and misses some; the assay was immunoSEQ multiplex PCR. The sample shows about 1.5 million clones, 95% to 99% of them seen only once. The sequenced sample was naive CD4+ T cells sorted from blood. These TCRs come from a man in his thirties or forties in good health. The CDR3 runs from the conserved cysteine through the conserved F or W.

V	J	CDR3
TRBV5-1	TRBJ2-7	CASRTLPLYEQYF
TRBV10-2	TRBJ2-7	CASSNWDRTPYEQYF
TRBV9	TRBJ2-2	CASSVDGPTGELFF
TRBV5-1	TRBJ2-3	CASSRARSGGRRQVAADTQYF
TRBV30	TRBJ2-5	CAWRDQIRETQYF
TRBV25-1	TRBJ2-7	CASSGVFEQYF
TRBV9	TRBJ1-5	CASNSGQGLPQHF
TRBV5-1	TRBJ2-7	CASSSGLAGSLNHEQYF
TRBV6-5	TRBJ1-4	CASSSSIGYTNEKLFF
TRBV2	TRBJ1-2	CASSEQGLIAAGYTF
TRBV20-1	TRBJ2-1	CSANVPSTSLF
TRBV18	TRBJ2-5	CASSPLGTGKGETQYF
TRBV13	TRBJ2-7	CASSLFDRSSYEQYF
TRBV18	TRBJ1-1	CASSPTGGLGEAFF
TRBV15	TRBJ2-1	CATSREAGAVYNEQFF
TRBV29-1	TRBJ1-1	CSAQTGSNTEAFF
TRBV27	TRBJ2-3	CASSPGRGDTQYF
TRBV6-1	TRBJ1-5	CASSMVGDQPQHF
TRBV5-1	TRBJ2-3	CASSLDPGLASTDTQYF
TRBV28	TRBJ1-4	CASSFSGNANEKLFF
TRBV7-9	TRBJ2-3	CASSLARDTDTQYF
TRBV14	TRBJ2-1	CASSQVGITYNEQFF
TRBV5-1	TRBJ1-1	CASSLGPGGEAFF
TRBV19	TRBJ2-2	CASSIRGTGGTGELFF
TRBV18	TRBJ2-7	CASSPPVAIQEQYF
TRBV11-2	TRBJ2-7	CASSFVQGKGAYEQYF
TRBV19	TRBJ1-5	CASRDPGRPSNQPQHF
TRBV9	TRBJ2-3	CASSGQGLSDTQYF
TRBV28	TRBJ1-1	CASSLPGIPEAFF
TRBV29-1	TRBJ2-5	CSVDPGQETQYF
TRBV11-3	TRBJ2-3	CASSLEASDTQYF
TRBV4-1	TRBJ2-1	CASSQGMGGRPGDEQFF
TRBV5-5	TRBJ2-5	CASSRGEQTQYF
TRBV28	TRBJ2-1	CASSLPGGGEQFF
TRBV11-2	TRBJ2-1	CASSFWGNNEQFF
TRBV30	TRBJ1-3	CAWSALSLGNTIYF
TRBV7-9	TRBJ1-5	CASSKDVNSNQPQHF
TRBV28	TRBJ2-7	CASSPGSSYEQYF
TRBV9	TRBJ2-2	CASSVEVPGATGELFF
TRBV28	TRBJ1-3	CASSFPGNTIYF
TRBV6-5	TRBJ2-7	CASSYGDSSSYEQYF
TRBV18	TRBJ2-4	CASSPGSGANLAKNIQYF
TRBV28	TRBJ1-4	CASSSGLLGGLFF
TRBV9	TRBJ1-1	CASSVAKGGPLNTEAFF
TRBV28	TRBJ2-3	CASSFLSDTQYF
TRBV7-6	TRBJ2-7	CASSLRQLRDGEQYF
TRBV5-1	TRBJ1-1	CASSFRTSNTEAFF
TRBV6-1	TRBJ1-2	CASSESRGQVDGYTF
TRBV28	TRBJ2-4	CASSSRYGAKNIQYF